These 19 T cell receptor beta chains were all obtained from the same sample, sequenced in a study of molecular identifiers for immune sequencing clone quantification. In TCRdb, the PCR reads were re-called with MiXCR into one record per CDR3 protein. This table has around 480,000 distinct CDR3 sequences, about 25% appearing once. Input material: naive CD8+ T cells from blood, with Jurkat cell RNA spiked in. Specified subset: FACS-sorted CD8+CD4-CCR7+CD45RA+ naive T cells. Source of these receptors: a human donor in good health. Some libraries in this study had Jurkat cell RNA spiked in.

The gene calls are TRBV11-2 and TRBJ2-5, with D possibly being TRBD1 or TRBD2 (5 bases each). Germline V lookup: CDR1 SGHAT, CDR2 FQNNGV. The CDR3 has 15 amino acids. V was cut by 1 base and J by 5 bases, with 14 bases left in between. CDR3 loop: CASSLVSGSPETQYF. As DNA, the CDR3 is TGTGCCAGCAGCTTAGTTTCAGGGAGCCCGGAGACCCAGTACTTC.

Concerning this clonotype itself: One base away lies a much larger clone, so this may be a sequencing read error. V is TRBV6-1 and J is TRBJ1-1; TRBD1 agrees at 8 bases. The CDR3 spans 13 residues. Germline values: CDR1 MNHNS, CDR2 SASEGT. The CDR3 region has the DNA TGTGCCGGCAGCTGGGACAGGACGACTGAAGCTTTCTTT. It is translated as CAGSWDRTTEAFF.

This clonotype has ten or more counts. The DNA of the CDR3 is TGTGCCAGCAGGACAAGGACAGGGGGCGCTGAGACCCAGTACTTC. This encodes CASRTRTGGAETQYF. The rearrangement joins TRBV6-5 to TRBJ2-5, with 11 bases aligning to TRBD1. J gave up 5 bases and V 6 bases, and 8 bases lay outside the gene matches. The CDR3 is made up of 15 amino acids. The germline V gene has CDR1 MNHEY and CDR2 SVGAGI.

This clonotype appeared once. This may be a read error: a much more frequent sequence differs by one nucleotide. This chain links TRBV5-1 with TRBJ1-1, with D unresolved. Trimming cost V 2 bases and J 5 bases, with 16 bases left between them. Germline V gene data show CDR1 as SGHRS and CDR2 as YFSETQ. The CDR3 loop spans 15 amino acids. The CDR3 region is CASSLNSGCGTEAFF. The CDR3 DNA is TGCGCCAGCAGCTTAAACTCCGGGTGTGGGACTGAAGCTTTCTTT.

This clonotype turned up a few times. This chain uses TRBV4-3 with TRBJ2-2; the D call may be TRBD1 or TRBD2 (6 bases each). The V gene lost 0 bases and the J gene lost 7 bases, with 15 bases spanning the gap. CDR3 length: 16 residues. Germline values: CDR1 LGHNA, CDR2 YSLEER. This CDR3 is CASSQERVGGGGELFF. Written as DNA, the CDR3 is TGCGCCAGCAGCCAAGAGAGGGTGGGGGGCGGCGGGGAGCTGTTTTTT.

V is TRBV29-1 and J is TRBJ1-3; D remains unclear. Deletions cut 4 bases from V and 0 bases from J, with 7 bases between. This CDR3 has 13 residues. Germline V CDR1 and CDR2: SQVTM, ANQGSEA. The CDR3, as DNA: TGCAGCGTTGTAGGGAACTCTGGAAACACCATATATTTT. It yields the protein CSVVGNSGNTIYF.

This clonotype was seen many times. The rearrangement uses TRBV5-4 and TRBJ2-7; 7 positions match TRBD1. This CDR3 is 15 amino acids long. The germline gives CDR1 SGHNT, CDR2 YYREEE (reference sequence). The J segment lost 2 bases and the V segment lost 5 bases, leaving 10 bases of the junction unmatched. The CDR3 region has the DNA TGTGCCAGCAGGGACCACAGGGGACCACCCTACGAGCAGTACTTC. Translation gives CASRDHRGPPYEQYF.

The chain is built from TRBV12-3 or TRBV12-4 and TRBJ1-5, with unresolved D. Between the trimmed V and J ends, which lost 5 bases and 9 bases, there was a span of 20 bases. The CDR3 has 15 amino acids. Here the CDR3 reads CASSTPLVGRVPQHF. CDR3 nucleotide sequence: TGTGCCAGCAGTACCCCATTAGTGGGTAGGGTGCCCCAGCATTTT.

The chain joins TRBV7-9 to TRBJ2-1, with 9 bases matching TRBD1. Trimming at V came to 2 bases and at J to 1 base, leaving 3 bases not matched to a gene. This CDR3 is 16 amino acids long. CDR1 is SEHNR and CDR2 is FQNEAQ in the germline V gene (reference sequence). CDR3 bases: TGTGCCAGCAGCTTACCAGGACAGGGGTCCTACAATGAGCAGTTCTTC. This gives the protein CASSLPGQGSYNEQFF.

Turning to this clonotype: This may stem from a read error, because a much larger clone lies one nucleotide away. The chain uses TRBV6-2 or TRBV6-3 and TRBJ1-1, with TRBD1 matching 7 bases. Germline V lookup: CDR1 MNHEY, CDR2 SVGEGT. CDR3 length: 15 residues. The CDR3 nucleotides read TGTGCCAGCAGACCCCACAGGGGCTTGAACACTGGAGCTTTCTTT. This sequence encodes CASRPHRGLNTGAFF.

This rearrangement joins TRBV6-1 to TRBJ2-7, with 11 nucleotides matching TRBD1. The germline gives CDR1 MNHNS, CDR2 SASEGT. V gave up 0 bases and J gave up 3 bases; unmatched junction bases: 10. The CDR3 length is 18 residues. The CDR3 region has the DNA TGTGCCAGCAGTGAAGCTCATAGCCCGGGACAGGGGGGCTACGAGCAGTACTTC. It yields the protein CASSEAHSPGQGGYEQYF.

This clonotype was found many times. The V and J genes are TRBV7-9 and TRBJ1-4; D not certain. CDR1 is SEHNR, CDR2 FQNEAQ, per germline (reference sequence). The CDR3 has 13 amino acids. V was clipped by 7 bases and J by 7 bases, with 13 bases between them. CDR3 bases: TGTGCCAGCACCACAAGAGCTGGTGAAAAACTGTTTTTT. Its protein product is CASTTRAGEKLFF.

This clonotype has a handful of counts. The chain combines TRBV6-2 or TRBV6-3 with TRBJ2-5; the D is unclear. Trimming shortened V by 1 base and J by 0 bases, and 6 bases separated the two germline ends. This CDR3 region has 14 residues. The germline V gene has CDR1 MNHEY and CDR2 SVGEGT. The CDR3, as DNA: TGTGCCAGCAGTTACTTTGAAAACCAAGAGACCCAGTACTTC. Its translation: CASSYFENQETQYF.

This clonotype was observed many times. The chain joins TRBV6-2 or TRBV6-3 to TRBJ1-5; perhaps TRBD1 as D (5 bases). The CDR3 runs to 15 residues. Trimming pared 2 bases from V and 3 bases from J, leaving 11 bases between. CDR1 is MNHEY and CDR2 is SVGEGT in the germline V gene. The CDR3 reads CASSYVAGYNQPQHF. DNA for the CDR3: TGTGCCAGCAGTTACGTTGCAGGGTACAATCAGCCCCAGCATTTT.

This clonotype has only a few counts. The chain couples TRBV20-1 to TRBJ2-1; 10 bases are a match to TRBD2. The germline gives CDR1 DFQATT, CDR2 SNEGSKA (reference sequence). The CDR3 length is 18 residues. V shed 0 bases and J 4 bases; nucleotides not matched to a gene: 12. CDR3 coding DNA: TGCAGTGCTAGAGACCACCTCGGGCTAGCGGGGGTATACAATGAGCAGTTCTTC. Amino acid sequence: CSARDHLGLAGVYNEQFF.

The sample holds one count of this clonotype. A read error may be the cause here, since a much bigger clone is one base away. The chain couples TRBV6-2 or TRBV6-3 to TRBJ2-7; D call uncertain. V gave up 6 bases and J gave up 6 bases, with 15 bases separating them. The CDR3 is 13 amino acids. Germline CDR1 is MNHEY and CDR2 is SVGEGT. The CDR3 nucleotides read TGTGCCAGCAGATACGGCGAGGTCGCCGAGCAGTACTTC. This translates into CASRYGEVAEQYF.

This clonotype has ten or more counts. The chain employs TRBV28 and TRBJ2-2; 8 bases align to TRBD2. CDR1 and CDR2 from the germline V gene are MDHEN and SYDVKM. The CDR3 length is 16 residues. With V trimmed by 5 bases and J by 6 bases, 11 bases remained unmatched. The CDR3: CASSPLAGSFAGELFF. Written as DNA, the CDR3 is TGTGCCAGCAGTCCGTTAGCGGGATCGTTCGCCGGGGAGCTGTTTTTT.

As regards this clonotype: A read error is possible here, since a much larger clone lies one base away. The CDR3 protein is CGVRTASTGELFF. As DNA, the CDR3 is TGCGGCGTTCGGACGGCGAGCACCGGGGAGCTGTTTTTT. The chain links TRBV29-1 to TRBJ2-2; D is unresolved. Germline CDR1 reads SQVTM; CDR2 reads ANQGSEA. CDR3 size: 13 residues.

Regarding this clonotype: Mismatch with germline at one junction end may stem from a read error. This chain uses TRBV4-3 with TRBJ1-5; no clear D gene. The CDR3 is 16 residues long. Germline V CDR1 and CDR2: LGHNA, YSLEER. The CDR3 protein is CASSQELYVSNQPQQF. The CDR3 DNA is TGCGCGAGCAGCCAAGAATTATATGTTAGCAATCAGCCCCAGCAGTTT.